The 13 T cell receptor beta chains given below trace back to one sample, sequenced in a study of blood T cell repertoires in COVID-19. Assay used: immunoSEQ multiplex PCR; TCRdb lists only in-frame clones, some missing. Of under 250,000 clones in the sample, about 79% were seen once. Specimen: PBMCs or T cells enriched from blood (not recorded which). Source of these receptors: a woman aged 60 to 75 who had recovered from COVID-19.

The V and J genes are TRBV4-3 and TRBJ1-4; D not certain. The CDR3 has 13 residues. In germline, CDR1 is LGHNA, CDR2 YSLEER. Trimming removed 0 bases from V and 11 bases from J, with 10 bases in between. CDR3 coding DNA: TGCGCCAGCAGCCAAGATTTCGGGGAGAAACTGTTTTTT. Translated: CASSQDFGEKLFF.

This chain uses TRBV5-5 with TRBJ2-2; a weak D match, TRBD1 (6 bases). Germline lookup yields CDR1 SGHKS and CDR2 YYEKEE (reference sequence). The V and J ends lost 3 bases and 5 bases respectively, with 17 bases between them. This CDR3 is built from 16 residues. CDR3 in amino acids: CASSSVPGTKTGELFF. CDR3 DNA sequence: TGTGCCAGCAGCTCTGTCCCCGGGACAAAAACCGGGGAGCTGTTTTTT.

This clone was picked up one time. The chain is built from TRBV4-3 and TRBJ2-5; D remains ambiguous. Trimming took 3 bases from V and 5 from J, leaving 10 bases between them. CDR1 LGHNA and CDR2 YSLEER come from the germline V gene. This CDR3 comprises 13 residues. The CDR3 DNA sequence: TGCGCCAGCAGCCAGACAAGACGGGAGACCCAGTACTTC. Translated: CASSQTRRETQYF.

The rearrangement joins TRBV27 to TRBJ2-1; 10 bases are a match to TRBD2. This CDR3 spans 16 amino acids. V was clipped by 5 bases and J by 3 bases; unmatched bases: 7. The germline V gene encodes CDR1 MNHEY and CDR2 SMNVEV (reference sequence). In DNA form, the CDR3 reads TGTGCCAGCAGTCCGCCACTAGCGGGGCACTACAATGAGCAGTTCTTC. It codes for CASSPPLAGHYNEQFF.

This chain connects TRBV19 to TRBJ1-5; TRBD1 is a possible D gene (5 bases). V was pared by 4 bases and J by 0 bases, with 7 bases between. Germline CDR1 is LNHDA and CDR2 is SQIVND (reference sequence). There are 14 residues in the CDR3. The CDR3, as DNA: TGTGCCAGTAGTACAGGGATTAGCAATCAGCCCCAGCATTTT. Its protein is CASSTGISNQPQHF. Drawing the rest from reference TRBV19 and TRBJ1-5, the complete variable domain is DGGITQSPKYLFRKEGQNVTLSCEQNLNHDAMYWYRQDPGQGLRLIYYSQIVNDFQKGDIAEGYSVSREKKESFPLTVTSAQKNPTAFYLCASSTGISNQPQHFGDGTRLSIL.

The chain is built from TRBV6-5 and TRBJ1-4; TRBD1 is a possible D gene (6 bases). V lost 10 bases and J 0 bases, leaving 9 bases between the germline ends. This CDR3 has 13 amino acids. CDR1 and CDR2 from the germline V gene are MNHEY and SVGAGI. CDR3 residues: CATRTATNEKLFF. CDR3 nucleotide sequence: TGTGCCACCAGGACAGCAACTAATGAAAAACTGTTTTTT.

The V and J genes are TRBV30 and TRBJ1-1, with TRBD1 identical over 7 bases. Germline V gene lookup returns CDR1 GTSNPN and CDR2 SVGIG (reference sequence). V gave up 0 bases and J gave up 6 bases; unmatched junction bases: 7. This CDR3 has 14 residues. The CDR3 nucleotides are TGTGCCTGGAGTGTCCAGGGGGAGGTGGCTGAAGCTTTCTTT. Encoded protein: CAWSVQGEVAEAFF.

V usage is TRBV4-1 and J usage is TRBJ2-3, with 8 bases matching TRBD1. V shed 5 bases, J shed 6 bases, and the junction held 10 bases outside the gene matches. The CDR3 is made up of 15 amino acids. Germline V CDR1 and CDR2: MGHRA, YSYEKL. The DNA of the CDR3 is TGCGCCAGCAGCACCGGACAGGGTCTAGGTGATACGCAGTATTTT. Amino acids: CASSTGQGLGDTQYF.

The chain is built from TRBV24-1 and TRBJ1-2; D ambiguous. V was trimmed by 4 bases and J by 4 bases, leaving 12 bases between them. The CDR3 extends over 14 amino acids. Per germline, CDR1 KGHDR and CDR2 SFDVKD. This CDR3 is CATSDSGLSYGYTF. DNA for the CDR3: TGTGCCACCAGTGACTCTGGACTCTCCTATGGCTACACCTTC.

The V call is TRBV19, the J call TRBJ1-5, with TRBD1 matching 8 bases. After removal of 5 bases from V and 11 bases from J, the junction contained 20 bases not matched to a gene. Per the germline V gene, CDR1 is LNHDA and CDR2 is SQIVND (reference sequence). This CDR3 contains 17 residues. The CDR3 sequence is CASSARRGTGPRRAQHF. The DNA of the CDR3 is TGTGCCAGTAGTGCTCGCCGTGGGACAGGTCCGCGTAGAGCCCAGCATTTT.

The V and J genes are TRBV5-6 and TRBJ2-1; a possible D gene is TRBD2 (6 bases). This CDR3 region has 17 residues. Trimming removed 4 bases at V and 7 bases at J, with 24 bases between. Germline CDR1 is SGHDT and CDR2 is YYEEEE. The CDR3 DNA is TGTGCCAGCAGCGGGTGGGGACTCAGTAGTGGTAGGAATGAGCAGTTCTTC. Its protein is CASSGWGLSSGRNEQFF.

V and J are TRBV7-6 and TRBJ1-6; D unresolved. Between the trimmed V and J ends, which lost 1 base and 0 bases, there was a span of 13 bases. CDR3 size: 18 residues. CDR1 and CDR2 (germline): SGHVS, FNYEAQ. The CDR3 nucleotides read TGTGCCAGCAGCTTAGATGGCAGGCCGTTCTCCTATAATTCACCCCTCCACTTT. It translates to CASSLDGRPFSYNSPLHF.

The chain has TRBV19 and TRBJ1-5, with D perhaps TRBD1 (5 bases). V shed 4 bases and J shed 4 bases, with 20 bases lying between them. Germline V gene sequence: CDR1 LNHDA, CDR2 SQIVND (reference sequence). There are 17 residues in the CDR3. Here the CDR3 reads CASSTPPGGELNQPQHF. CDR3 nucleotide sequence: TGTGCCAGTAGTACCCCCCCCGGGGGGGAGTTAAATCAGCCCCAGCATTTT.